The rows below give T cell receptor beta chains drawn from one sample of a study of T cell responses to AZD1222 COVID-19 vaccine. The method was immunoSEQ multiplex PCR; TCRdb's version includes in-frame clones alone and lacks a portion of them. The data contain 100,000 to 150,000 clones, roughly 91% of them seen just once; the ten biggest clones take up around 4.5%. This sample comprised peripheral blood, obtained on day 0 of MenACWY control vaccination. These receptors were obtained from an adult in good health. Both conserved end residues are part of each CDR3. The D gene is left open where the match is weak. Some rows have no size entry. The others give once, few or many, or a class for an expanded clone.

TGTGCCAGCAGCTTCTCCGCAGGGCCCAATTCACCCCTCCACTTT	CASSFSAGPNSPLHF	TRBV7-9	TRBJ1-6	few	NA
TGTGCCAGCAGTTCGGGGAAACCCTACGAGCAGTACTTC	CASSSGKPYEQYF	TRBV6-5	TRBJ2-7	few	NA
TGTGCCAGCAGCGTGGACAGGGGGATTGAGCAGTACTTC	CASSVDRGIEQYF	TRBV5-6	TRBJ2-7	NA	TRBD1
TGTGCCAGCAGTTTAACTAGCGGGGTCTCCTACGAGCAGTACTTC	CASSLTSGVSYEQYF	TRBV28	TRBJ2-7	few	TRBD2
TGCAGTGCTAGTTCCCAAACGTATGGGGGCTATGGCTACACCTTC	CSASSQTYGGYGYTF	TRBV20-1	TRBJ1-2	NA	NA
TGTGCCAGCTCACGCAGACCGGTTAATGAAAAACTGTTTTTT	CASSRRPVNEKLFF	TRBV18	TRBJ1-4	NA	NA
TGCGCCAGCAGCTTGGGGGACAGGGGGCGCGGCAATGAGCAGTTCTTC	CASSLGDRGRGNEQFF	TRBV5-1	TRBJ2-1	once	TRBD1
TGTGCCAGCAGTGAACACCCGGCCGTAGGGATACTCACTGAAGCTTTCTTT	CASSEHPAVGILTEAFF	TRBV2	TRBJ1-1	NA	NA
TGCGCCAGCAGCCAAGGATGGACAGGGCTCAGCTCTGGAAACACCATATATTTT	CASSQGWTGLSSGNTIYF	TRBV4-1	TRBJ1-3	NA	TRBD1
TGTGCCAGCAGCTTAGCCCGGTCAGATACGCAGTATTTT	CASSLARSDTQYF	TRBV7-2	TRBJ2-3	NA	NA